The 5 T cell receptor beta chains reported below all come from one sample, sequenced in a study of identical twins (dated by TCRdb to 2016 to 2018). Receptor libraries were prepared by 5' RACE. Instrument on record: Illumina HiSeq 2000. TCRdb redid the processing of the public reads, applying fastp at Q25 and MiXCR, and retained in-frame beta chains. Identical CDR3 proteins give one entry, which carries the most common genes and DNA. This sample has approximately 350,000 distinct CDR3 sequences in its table, and roughly 12% of those were observed once. 7.2% of the sample is in the top ten clones. The same data also went into a second study, on yellow fever vaccine responses in identical twins.

The sequenced sample was CD8+ T cells sorted from blood. The source is a woman younger than 35 in good health.

This clonotype was counted only a few times. J is TRBJ2-7 and V is TRBV29-1, with a tentative D call TRBD2 (5 bases). The V gene lost 4 bases and the J gene lost 0 bases, with 7 bases spanning the gap. The CDR3 totals 12 residues. CDR1 and CDR2 from the germline V gene are SQVTM and ANQGSEA. CDR3 sequence (DNA): TGCAGCGTTGTAGGGAGCTCCTACGAGCAGTACTTC. Encoded protein: CSVVGSSYEQYF.

CDR3 nucleotide sequence: TGTGCCAGCAGTTTACTGGGGGGTCTGAGTGAGCAGTACGTC. Translation: CASSLLGGLSEQYV. The J gene is TRBJ2-7, the V gene TRBV28; TRBD2 might be the D (6 bases). In germline, CDR1 is MDHEN, CDR2 SYDVKM. V was shortened by 2 bases and J by 7 bases, with 15 bases between the two germline ends. This CDR3 is built from 14 residues.

This clonotype was recorded at least ten times. The V and J genes are TRBV7-8 and TRBJ1-6; D remains unclear. Trimming cost V 1 base and J 7 bases, with 8 bases left between them. The CDR3 covers 14 residues. CDR1 and CDR2 (germline): SGHVS, FQNEAQ. CDR3 loop: CASSLGGGNSPLHF. CDR3 coding DNA: TGTGCCAGCAGCTTAGGTGGCGGCAATTCACCCCTCCACTTT. The whole variable domain, filled in from reference TRBV7-8 and TRBJ1-6, reads GAGVSQSPRYKVAKRGQDVALRCDPISGHVSLFWYQQALGQGPEFLTYFQNEAQLDKSGLPSDRFFAERPEGSVSTLKIQRTQQEDSAVYLCASSLGGGNSPLHFGNGTRLTVT.

This chain links TRBV11-3 with TRBJ2-1; weak D call: TRBD2 (6 bases). Germline CDR1 reads SGHNT; CDR2 reads YENEEA. The CDR3 is 17 amino acids. V was cut by 0 bases and J by 8 bases, with 20 bases left in between. The CDR3 nucleotides read TGTGCCAGCAGCTTAGATGCGACTGAGCGGGCCGGGGATGAGCAGTTCTTC. Translating gives CASSLDATERAGDEQFF.

This clonotype came up a few times. The CDR3, as DNA: TGCAGTGCTAGCCAAGCAGGGGATGGAGAGCAGTACTTC. It yields the protein CSASQAGDGEQYF. J is TRBJ2-7 and V is TRBV20-1; D perhaps matches TRBD1 (6 bases). Per germline, CDR1 DFQATT and CDR2 SNEGSKA (reference sequence). Trimming removed 3 bases at V and 7 bases at J, with 16 bases between. The CDR3 extends over 13 amino acids.